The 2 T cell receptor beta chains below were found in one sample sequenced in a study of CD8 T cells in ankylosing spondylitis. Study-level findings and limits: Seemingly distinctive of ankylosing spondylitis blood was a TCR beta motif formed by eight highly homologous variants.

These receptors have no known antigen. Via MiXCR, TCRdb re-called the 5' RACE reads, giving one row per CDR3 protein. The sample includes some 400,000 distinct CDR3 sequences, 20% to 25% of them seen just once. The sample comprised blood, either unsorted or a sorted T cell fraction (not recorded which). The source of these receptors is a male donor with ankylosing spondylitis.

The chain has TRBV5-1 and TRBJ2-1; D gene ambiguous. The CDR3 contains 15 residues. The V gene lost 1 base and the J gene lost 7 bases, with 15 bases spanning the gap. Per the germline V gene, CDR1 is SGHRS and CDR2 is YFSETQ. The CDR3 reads CASSLRLSERNEQFF. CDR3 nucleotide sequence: TGCGCCAGCAGCTTGAGACTGTCGGAAAGAAATGAGCAGTTCTTC.

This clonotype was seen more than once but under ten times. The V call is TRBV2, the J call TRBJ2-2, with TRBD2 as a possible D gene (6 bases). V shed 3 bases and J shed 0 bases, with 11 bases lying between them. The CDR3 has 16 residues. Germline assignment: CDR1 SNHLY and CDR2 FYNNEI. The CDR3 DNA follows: TGTGCCAGCAGTGAGCGGGGCGGAGCGAACACCGGGGAGCTGTTTTTT. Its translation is CASSERGGANTGELFF. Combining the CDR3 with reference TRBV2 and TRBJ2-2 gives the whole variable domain EPEVTQTPSHQVTQMGQEVILRCVPISNHLYFYWYRQILGQKVEFLVSFYNNEISEKSEIFDDQFSVERPDGSNFTLKIRSTKLEDSAMYFCASSERGGANTGELFFGEGSRLTVL.